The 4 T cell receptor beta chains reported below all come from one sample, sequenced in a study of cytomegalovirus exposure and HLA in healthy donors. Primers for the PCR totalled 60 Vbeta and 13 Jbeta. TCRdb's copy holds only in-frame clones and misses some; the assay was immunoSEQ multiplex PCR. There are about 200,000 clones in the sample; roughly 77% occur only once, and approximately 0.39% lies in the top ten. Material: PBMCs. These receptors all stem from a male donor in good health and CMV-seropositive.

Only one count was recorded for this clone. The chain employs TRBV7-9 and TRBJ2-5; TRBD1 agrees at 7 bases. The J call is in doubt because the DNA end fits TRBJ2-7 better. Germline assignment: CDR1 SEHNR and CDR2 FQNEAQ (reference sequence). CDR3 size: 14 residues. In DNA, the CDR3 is TGTGCCAGCAGCTCGTTGACAGGGATACACGAGCAGTACTTC. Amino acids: CASSSLTGIHEQYF.

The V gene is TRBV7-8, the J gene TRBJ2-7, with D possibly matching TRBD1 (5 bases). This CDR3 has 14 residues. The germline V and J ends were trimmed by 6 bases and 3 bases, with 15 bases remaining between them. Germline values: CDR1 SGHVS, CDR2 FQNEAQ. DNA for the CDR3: TGTGCCAGCAGTACCACGCAGGGCGGCTACGAGCAGTACTTC. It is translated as CASSTTQGGYEQYF.

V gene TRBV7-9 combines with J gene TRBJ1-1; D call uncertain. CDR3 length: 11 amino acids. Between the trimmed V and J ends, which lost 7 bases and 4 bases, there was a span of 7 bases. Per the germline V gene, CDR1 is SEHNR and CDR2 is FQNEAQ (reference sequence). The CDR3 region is CASTSFTEAFF. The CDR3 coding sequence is TGTGCCAGCACCAGTTTCACTGAAGCTTTCTTT.

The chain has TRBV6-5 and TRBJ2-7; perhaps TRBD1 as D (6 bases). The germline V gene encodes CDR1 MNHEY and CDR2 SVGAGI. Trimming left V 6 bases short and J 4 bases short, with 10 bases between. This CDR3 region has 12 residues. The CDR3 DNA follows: TGTGCCAGCAGAGGGCAGGGGTACGAGCAGTACTTC. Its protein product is CASRGQGYEQYF.